The present T cell receptor (beta chain) was sequenced within a study of regulatory T cells in long-lasting Graves disease. Germline CDR1 and CDR2: SGHRS and YFSETQ. There are 13 residues in the CDR3. Trimming removed 4 bases from V and 2 bases from J, with 9 bases in between. Noted time point: persistent/refractory GD, antithyroid drugs over 5 years with positive TRAb. From RNA extracted from PBMCs, the TCR library was made. This clonotype showed up just a few times. The antigen is not known. Building of the TCR beta libraries involved iRepertoire HTBI primers and Arm-PCR of CDR3 regions. TCRdb used MiXCR to reprocess the multiplex PCR reads, holding one entry per CDR3 protein. The sample carries a few hundred thousand distinct CDR3 sequences, about a quarter recorded once. Study-level points and caveats: The TCR repertoire of persistent Graves' patients was less diverse than that of newly diagnosed ones.

This TCR was sampled from a female donor with Graves disease. The chain employs TRBV5-1 and TRBJ1-2, with TRBD1 as a possible D gene (5 bases). The source was peripheral blood mononuclear cells (PBMCs), collected when the disease was refractory, from a patient treated with antithyroid drugs. DNA for the CDR3: TGCGCCAGCAGCAGACGGGACAACTATGGCTACACCTTC. It yields the protein CASSRRDNYGYTF.